This T cell receptor (beta chain) derives from a study of CD8 T cells in ankylosing spondylitis (dated by TCRdb to about 2017). Broadly, across the study: The study profiled T cell receptor beta repertoires in healthy donors and ankylosing spondylitis patients to find disease-linked TCR variants. Peripheral blood samples were taken, and synovial fluid was additionally collected from ankylosing spondylitis patients. The full study cohort comprised about 23 ankylosing spondylitis patients and roughly 110 healthy donors.

General findings and caveats noted by the study authors: A TCR beta motif made up of several highly homologous amino acid variants appeared to be characteristic of blood from ankylosing spondylitis patients. According to the report, matched synovial fluid samples from ankylosing spondylitis patients were significantly enriched for the disease-linked clones. In peripheral blood, the disease-linked clones were found at relatively low frequencies and had a CD8+ phenotype. Some of the motif variants had been reported before in the synovial fluid and blood of reactive arthritis patients, a finding that suggests common disease-initiation mechanisms.

With respect to this clonotype: What antigen it recognizes has not been identified. No per-base quality is available; no much larger clone lies one base away.

Looking up the germline V gene yields CDR1 MRHNA and CDR2 SNTAGT. Germline trimming: 5 bases from V, 8 bases from J; junction bases outside gene matches: 11. The CDR3 covers 15 residues, taking in both the cysteine and the phenylalanine. The only DNA kept is the CDR3, 45 bases in frame from the first base. The listed sequencing device is Illumina HiSeq 2500. TCR beta libraries were prepared by quantitative 5'-RACE with molecular barcodes. On the study's bioinformatics: A new computational method, built on a probabilistic model of VDJ rearrangement, was used to identify disease-linked TCR variants. TCRdb took the public reads, trimmed them with fastp at Q25, ran MiXCR for clone calling and kept in-frame beta chains. Rows matching on CDR3 protein sequence are summarized as one entry with the most common DNA and genes. V and J calls and clone size were set by TCRdb, not the authors. Across this sample there are about 440,000 distinct CDR3 sequences, with over 15% seen only once. The top ten constitute over 1% of the sample.

What was sequenced was blood, either unsorted or a sorted T cell fraction (not recorded which). The receptor's source is a male donor with ankylosing spondylitis. The chain links TRBV6-4 with TRBJ2-1; 8 bases in the middle match TRBD2. CDR3 region: CASSNQAGAPDEQFF. The DNA sequence reads TGTGCCAGCAGTAACCAAGCGGGGGCCCCTGATGAGCAGTTCTTC.